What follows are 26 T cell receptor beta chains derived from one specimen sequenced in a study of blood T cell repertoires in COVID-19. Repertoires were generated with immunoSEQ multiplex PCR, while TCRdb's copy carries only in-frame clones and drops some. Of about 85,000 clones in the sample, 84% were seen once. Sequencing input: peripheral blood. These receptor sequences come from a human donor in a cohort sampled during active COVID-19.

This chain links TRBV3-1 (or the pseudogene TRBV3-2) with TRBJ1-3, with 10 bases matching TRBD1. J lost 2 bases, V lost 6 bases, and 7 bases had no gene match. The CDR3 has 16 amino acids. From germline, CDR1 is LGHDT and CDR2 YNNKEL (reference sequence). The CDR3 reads CASRNSGTGAGNTIYF. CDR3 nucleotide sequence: TGTGCCAGCAGGAATTCCGGGACAGGGGCTGGAAACACCATATATTTT.

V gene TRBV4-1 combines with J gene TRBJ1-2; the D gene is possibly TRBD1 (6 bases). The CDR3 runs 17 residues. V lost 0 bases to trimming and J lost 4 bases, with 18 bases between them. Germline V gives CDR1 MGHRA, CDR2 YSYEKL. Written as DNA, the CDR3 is TGCGCCAGCAGCCAAGATCTGTTAGCAGGGGAAATCTATGGCTACACCTTC. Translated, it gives CASSQDLLAGEIYGYTF.

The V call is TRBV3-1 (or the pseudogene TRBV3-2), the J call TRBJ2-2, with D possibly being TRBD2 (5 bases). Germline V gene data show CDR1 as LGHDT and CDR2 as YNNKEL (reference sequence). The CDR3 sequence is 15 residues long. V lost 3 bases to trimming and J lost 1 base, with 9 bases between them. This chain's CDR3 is CASSQTGLNTGELFF. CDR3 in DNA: TGTGCCAGCAGCCAGACGGGATTGAACACCGGGGAGCTGTTTTTT.

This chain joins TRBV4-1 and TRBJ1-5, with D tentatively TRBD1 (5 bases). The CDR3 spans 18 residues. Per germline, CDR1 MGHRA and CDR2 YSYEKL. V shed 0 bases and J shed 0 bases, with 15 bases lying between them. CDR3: CASSQEGRVVYSNQPQHF. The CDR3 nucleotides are TGCGCCAGCAGCCAAGAAGGCAGGGTGGTGTATAGCAATCAGCCCCAGCATTTT.

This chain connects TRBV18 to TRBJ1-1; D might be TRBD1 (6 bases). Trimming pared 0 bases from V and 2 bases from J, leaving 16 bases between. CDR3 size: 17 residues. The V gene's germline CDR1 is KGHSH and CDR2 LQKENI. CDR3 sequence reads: CASSPPRFTGPNTEAFF. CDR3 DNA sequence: TGTGCCAGCTCACCACCGCGTTTTACAGGGCCTAACACTGAAGCTTTCTTT.

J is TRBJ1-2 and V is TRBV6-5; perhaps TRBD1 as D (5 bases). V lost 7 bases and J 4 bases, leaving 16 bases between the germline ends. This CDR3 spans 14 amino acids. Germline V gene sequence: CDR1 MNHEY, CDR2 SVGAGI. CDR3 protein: CASIRQGRLYGYTF. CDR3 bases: TGTGCCAGCATCCGGCAGGGTCGTCTCTATGGCTACACCTTC.

CDR3 DNA sequence: TGTGCCAGCAGCTCCAAGGGGGGGTCAGATTATGAAAAACTGTTTTTT. Residues: CASSSKGGSDYEKLFF. The V call is TRBV7-9, the J call TRBJ1-4; tentatively, D is TRBD1 (6 bases). This CDR3 contains 16 residues. V lost 4 bases to trimming and J lost 6 bases, with 18 bases between them. The germline gives CDR1 SEHNR, CDR2 FQNEAQ (reference sequence).

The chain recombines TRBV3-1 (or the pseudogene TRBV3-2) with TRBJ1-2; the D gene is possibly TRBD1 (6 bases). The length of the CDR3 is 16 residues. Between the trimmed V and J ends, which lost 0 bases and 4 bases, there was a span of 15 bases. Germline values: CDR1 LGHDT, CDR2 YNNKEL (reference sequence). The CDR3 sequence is CASSQDSWGRGYGYTF. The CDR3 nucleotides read TGTGCCAGCAGCCAAGATAGTTGGGGCAGGGGCTATGGCTACACCTTC.

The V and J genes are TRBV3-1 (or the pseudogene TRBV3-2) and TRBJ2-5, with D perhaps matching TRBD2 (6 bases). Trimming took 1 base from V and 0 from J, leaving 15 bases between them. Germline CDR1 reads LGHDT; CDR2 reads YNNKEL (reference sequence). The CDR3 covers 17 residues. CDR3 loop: CASSQAMSAGYQETQYF. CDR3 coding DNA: TGTGCCAGCAGCCAAGCGATGTCGGCGGGGTACCAAGAGACCCAGTACTTC.

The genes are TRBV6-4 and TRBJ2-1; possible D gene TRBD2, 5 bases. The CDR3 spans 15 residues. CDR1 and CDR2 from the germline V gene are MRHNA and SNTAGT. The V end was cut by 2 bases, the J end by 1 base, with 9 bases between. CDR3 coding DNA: TGTGCCAGCAGTGACCGGGGAATGTCCTACAATGAGCAGTTCTTC. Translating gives CASSDRGMSYNEQFF.

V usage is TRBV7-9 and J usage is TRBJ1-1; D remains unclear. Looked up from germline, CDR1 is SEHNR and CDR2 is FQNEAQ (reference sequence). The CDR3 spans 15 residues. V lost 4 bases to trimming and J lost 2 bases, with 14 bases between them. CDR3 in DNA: TGTGCCAGCAGCTCAAGCGGGGTCCTAAACACTGAAGCTTTCTTT. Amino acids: CASSSSGVLNTEAFF.

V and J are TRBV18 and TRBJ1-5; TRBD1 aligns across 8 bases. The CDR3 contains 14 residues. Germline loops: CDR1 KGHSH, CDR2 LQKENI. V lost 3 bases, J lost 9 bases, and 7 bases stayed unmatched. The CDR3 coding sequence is TGTGCCAGCTCACCGACGACAGGGGCTGGGCCCCAGCATTTT. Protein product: CASSPTTGAGPQHF.

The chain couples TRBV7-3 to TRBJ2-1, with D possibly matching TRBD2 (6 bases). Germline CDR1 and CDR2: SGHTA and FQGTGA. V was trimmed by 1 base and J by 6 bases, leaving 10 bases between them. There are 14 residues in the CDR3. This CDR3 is CASSLMLGGNEQFF. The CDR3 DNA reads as TGTGCCAGCAGCTTAATGCTGGGGGGCAATGAGCAGTTCTTC.

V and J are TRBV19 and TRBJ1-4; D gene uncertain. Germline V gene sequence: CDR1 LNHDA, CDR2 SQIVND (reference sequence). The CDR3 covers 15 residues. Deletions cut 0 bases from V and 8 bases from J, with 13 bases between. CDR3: CASSIDHNGREKLFF. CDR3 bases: TGTGCCAGTAGTATAGATCACAACGGGAGGGAAAAACTGTTTTTT.

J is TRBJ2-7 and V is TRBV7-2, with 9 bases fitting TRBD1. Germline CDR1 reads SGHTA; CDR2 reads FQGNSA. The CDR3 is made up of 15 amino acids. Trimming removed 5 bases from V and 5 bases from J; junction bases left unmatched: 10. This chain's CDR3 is CASSLGQGSMDEQYF. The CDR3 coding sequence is TGTGCCAGCAGCCTCGGACAGGGGTCGATGGACGAGCAGTACTTC. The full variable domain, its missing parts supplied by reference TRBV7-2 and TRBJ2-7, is GAGVSQSPSNKVTEKGKDVELRCDPISGHTALYWYRQSLGQGLEFLIYFQGNSAPDKSGLPSDRFSAERTGGSVSTLTIQRTQQEDSAVYLCASSLGQGSMDEQYFGPGTRLTVT.

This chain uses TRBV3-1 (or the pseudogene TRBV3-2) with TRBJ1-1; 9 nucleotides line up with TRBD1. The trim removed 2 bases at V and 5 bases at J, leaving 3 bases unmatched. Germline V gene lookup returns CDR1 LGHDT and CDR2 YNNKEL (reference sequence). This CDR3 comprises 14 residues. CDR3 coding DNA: TGTGCCAGCAGCCAACTGACAGGGGGTACTGAAGCTTTCTTT. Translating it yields CASSQLTGGTEAFF.

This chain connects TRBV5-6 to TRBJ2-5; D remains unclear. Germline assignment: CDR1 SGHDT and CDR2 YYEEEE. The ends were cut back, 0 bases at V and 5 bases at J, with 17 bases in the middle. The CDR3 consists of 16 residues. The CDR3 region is CASSLADVVIGETQYF. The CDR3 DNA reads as TGTGCCAGCAGCTTGGCAGACGTAGTGATCGGGGAGACCCAGTACTTC.

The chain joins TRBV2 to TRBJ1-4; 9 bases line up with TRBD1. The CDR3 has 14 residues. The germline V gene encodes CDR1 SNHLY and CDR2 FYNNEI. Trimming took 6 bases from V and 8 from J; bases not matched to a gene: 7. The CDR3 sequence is CASRKDRGEEKLFF. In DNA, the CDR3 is TGTGCCAGCAGAAAGGACAGGGGAGAGGAAAAACTGTTTTTT.

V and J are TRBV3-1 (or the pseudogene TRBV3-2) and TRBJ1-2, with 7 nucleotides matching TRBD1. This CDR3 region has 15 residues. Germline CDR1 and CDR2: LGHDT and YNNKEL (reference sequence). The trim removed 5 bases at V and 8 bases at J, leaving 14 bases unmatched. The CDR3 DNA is TGTGCCAGCAGCTCGGGGGACAGATGGGCTCGGGGCTACACCTTC. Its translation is CASSSGDRWARGYTF.

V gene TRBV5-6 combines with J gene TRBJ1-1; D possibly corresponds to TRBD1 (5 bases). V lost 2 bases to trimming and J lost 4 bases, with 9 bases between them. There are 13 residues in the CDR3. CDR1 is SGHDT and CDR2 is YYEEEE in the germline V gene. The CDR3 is CASSLAGITEAFF. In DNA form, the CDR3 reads TGTGCCAGCAGCTTAGCAGGGATCACTGAAGCTTTCTTT.

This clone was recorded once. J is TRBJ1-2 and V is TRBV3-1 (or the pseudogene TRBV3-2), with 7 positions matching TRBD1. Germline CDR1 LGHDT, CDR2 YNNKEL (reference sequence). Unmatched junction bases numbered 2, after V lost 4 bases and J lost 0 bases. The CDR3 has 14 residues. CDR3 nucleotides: TGTGCCAGCAGCCGACAGGGACCTAACTATGGCTACACCTTC. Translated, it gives CASSRQGPNYGYTF.

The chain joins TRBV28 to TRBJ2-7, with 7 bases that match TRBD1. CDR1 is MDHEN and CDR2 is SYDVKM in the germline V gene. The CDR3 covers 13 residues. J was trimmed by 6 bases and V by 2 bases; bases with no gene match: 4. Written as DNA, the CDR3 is TGTGCCAGCAGTTTAAGTCACAGGGGCGAGCAGTACTTC. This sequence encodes CASSLSHRGEQYF.

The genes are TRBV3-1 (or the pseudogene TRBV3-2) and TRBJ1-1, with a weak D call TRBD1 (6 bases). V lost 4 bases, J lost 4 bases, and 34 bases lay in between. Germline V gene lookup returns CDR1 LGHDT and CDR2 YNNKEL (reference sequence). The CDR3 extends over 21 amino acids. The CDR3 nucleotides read TGTGCCAGCAGCCGCCGCGACCGAACCGGGACACACGGGCCCGTTAGCACTGAAGCTTTCTTT. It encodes CASSRRDRTGTHGPVSTEAFF.

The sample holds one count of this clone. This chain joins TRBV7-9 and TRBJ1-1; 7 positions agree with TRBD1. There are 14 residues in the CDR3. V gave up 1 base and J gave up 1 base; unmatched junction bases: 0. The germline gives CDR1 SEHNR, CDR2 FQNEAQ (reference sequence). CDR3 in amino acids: CASSLGQGNTEAFF. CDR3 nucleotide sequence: TGTGCCAGCAGCTTAGGACAGGGGAACACTGAAGCTTTCTTT. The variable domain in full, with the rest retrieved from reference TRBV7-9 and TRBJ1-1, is DTGVSQNPRHKITKRGQNVTFRCDPISEHNRLYWYRQTLGQGPEFLTYFQNEAQLEKSRLLSDRFSAERPKGSFSTLEIQRTEQGDSAMYLCASSLGQGNTEAFFGQGTRLTVV.

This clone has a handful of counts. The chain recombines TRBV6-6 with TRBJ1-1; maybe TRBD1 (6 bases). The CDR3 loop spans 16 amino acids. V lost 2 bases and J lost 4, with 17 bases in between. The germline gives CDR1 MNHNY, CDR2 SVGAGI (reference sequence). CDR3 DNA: TGTGCCAGCAGTTACGGGACAAGGCGGTCGGGCACTGAAGCTTTCTTT. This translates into CASSYGTRRSGTEAFF.

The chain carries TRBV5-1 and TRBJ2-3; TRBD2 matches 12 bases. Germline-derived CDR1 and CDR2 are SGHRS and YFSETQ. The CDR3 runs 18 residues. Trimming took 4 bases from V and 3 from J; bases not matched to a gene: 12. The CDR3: CASSKLAGGSSGTDTQYF. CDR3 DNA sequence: TGCGCCAGCAGCAAACTAGCGGGGGGATCCTCAGGTACAGATACGCAGTATTTT.